One sample yielded the 29 T cell receptor beta chains listed below, sequenced in a study of control samples from healthy donors and cancer patients. Data came from immunoSEQ multiplex PCR; TCRdb stores just in-frame clones and leaves some out. This table has about 120,000 clones, roughly 90% appearing once. Sequencing used blood. The receptors originated from a man in his fifties in good health.

The chain employs TRBV11-3 and TRBJ2-7; 7 bases line up with TRBD1. This CDR3 has 15 amino acids. V trimming: 2 bases; J trimming: 2 bases; junction bases outside the gene matches: 6. Germline-derived CDR1 and CDR2 are SGHNT and YENEEA. Here the CDR3 reads CASSLRGGAPYEQYF. The CDR3 coding sequence is TGTGCCAGCAGCTTACGAGGGGGCGCGCCCTACGAGCAGTACTTC.

The rearrangement joins TRBV15 to TRBJ2-6; D unclear. The CDR3 runs 16 residues. Germline assignment: CDR1 LNHNV and CDR2 YYDKDF (reference sequence). The V and J ends lost 0 bases and 0 bases respectively, with 6 bases between them. The CDR3 sequence: CATSRDRHSGANVLTF. CDR3 nucleotide sequence: TGTGCCACCAGCAGAGATAGGCACTCTGGGGCCAACGTCCTGACTTTC.

The rearrangement joins TRBV30 to TRBJ1-3; D is unresolved. There are 16 residues in the CDR3. V shed 0 bases and J shed 0 bases, with 12 bases lying between them. Germline V gene data show CDR1 as GTSNPN and CDR2 as SVGIG (reference sequence). The CDR3 DNA reads TGTGCCTGGAGTGTGGGTACGGTCGCCTCTGGAAACACCATATATTTT. Translated: CAWSVGTVASGNTIYF.

The V call is TRBV19, the J call TRBJ1-2; D not certain. The CDR3 contains 17 residues. Germline loops: CDR1 LNHDA, CDR2 SQIVND (reference sequence). Trimming shortened V by 0 bases and J by 0 bases, and 14 bases separated the two germline ends. The CDR3 protein is CASSIDLSGIANYGYTF. The DNA of the CDR3 is TGTGCCAGTAGTATAGATCTATCGGGGATTGCTAACTATGGCTACACCTTC.

The rearrangement joins TRBV18 to TRBJ1-5; 11 positions match TRBD1. The CDR3 loop spans 16 amino acids. The V gene end was trimmed by 2 bases and the J gene end by 4 bases; junction bases not matched to a gene: 4. Germline-derived CDR1 and CDR2 are KGHSH and LQKENI. In DNA, the CDR3 is TGTGCCAGCTCACCAACCGGGACAGGGGGAAATCAGCCCCAGCATTTT. Translation gives CASSPTGTGGNQPQHF.

This chain uses TRBV7-2 with TRBJ1-5; D is unresolved. Per the germline V gene, CDR1 is SGHTA and CDR2 is FQGNSA. V lost 1 base, J lost 13 bases, and 14 bases lay in between. CDR3 length: 13 residues. CDR3 loop: CASSLGGGGRQHF. CDR3 nucleotide sequence: TGTGCCAGCAGCTTAGGAGGCGGCGGGCGACAGCATTTT.

V is TRBV24-1 and J is TRBJ2-5, with a tentative D call TRBD1 (5 bases). V was clipped by 2 bases and J by 5 bases, with 14 bases between them. This CDR3 contains 15 residues. CDR1 and CDR2 from the germline V gene are KGHDR and SFDVKD. This CDR3 reads CATSDSAGPGETQYF. CDR3 in DNA: TGTGCCACCAGTGATTCAGCAGGGCCAGGGGAGACCCAGTACTTC.

Of note for this clone: The same CDR3 also results from other DNA sequences found in this sample. This chain uses TRBV7-2 with TRBJ1-2; 8 bases align to TRBD1. With 6 bases clipped from V and 8 bases from J, the junction kept 11 bases outside the gene matches. The germline V gene has CDR1 SGHTA and CDR2 FQGNSA. This CDR3 spans 14 amino acids. This CDR3 is CASRPDRGRYGYTF. The CDR3 DNA is TGTGCCAGCAGACCAGACAGGGGAAGGTACGGCTACACCTTC.

The rearrangement links TRBV10-2 to TRBJ1-6; 9 bases are shared with TRBD1. Trimming removed 7 bases from V and 10 bases from J; junction bases left unmatched: 5. There are 13 residues in the CDR3. The germline CDR1 and CDR2 sequences are WSHSY and SAAADI. The CDR3 coding sequence is TGCGCCAGCAAATCGGACAGGGGCTCACCCCTCCACTTT. It is translated as CASKSDRGSPLHF.

The gene calls are TRBV5-5 and TRBJ1-1, with D possibly matching TRBD1 (6 bases). V was trimmed by 2 bases and J by 4 bases, leaving 12 bases between them. The germline V gene encodes CDR1 SGHKS and CDR2 YYEKEE (reference sequence). This CDR3 is 14 amino acids long. The CDR3 here is CASSFGRGGTEAFF. CDR3 sequence (DNA): TGTGCCAGCAGCTTTGGCAGGGGCGGCACTGAAGCTTTCTTT.

This rearrangement joins TRBV11-3 to TRBJ2-3; D uncertain. The germline gives CDR1 SGHNT, CDR2 YENEEA. The CDR3 sequence is 13 residues long. V dropped 0 bases and J dropped 3 bases, with 4 bases sitting between them. The chain's CDR3 is CASSLDNTDTQYF. CDR3 DNA sequence: TGTGCCAGCAGCTTAGATAATACAGATACGCAGTATTTT.

The V and J genes are TRBV3-1 (or the pseudogene TRBV3-2) and TRBJ2-1, with 7 bases lining up with TRBD1. The CDR3 spans 13 residues. Germline CDR1 reads LGHDT; CDR2 reads YNNKEL (reference sequence). Trimming took 4 bases from V and 9 from J; bases not matched to a gene: 6. DNA for the CDR3: TGTGCCAGCAGCCTTACAGGGGATGGTGAGCAGTTCTTC. It translates to CASSLTGDGEQFF.

The chain uses TRBV7-2 and TRBJ1-6; 7 bases line up with TRBD1. Germline CDR1 is SGHTA and CDR2 is FQGNSA. J gave up 8 bases and V 3 bases, and 7 bases lay outside the gene matches. The CDR3 runs to 15 residues. The CDR3 loop reads CASSLGQPQHSPLHF. CDR3 DNA sequence: TGTGCCAGCAGCTTGGGACAGCCTCAACATTCACCCCTCCACTTT.

The V gene is TRBV4-1, the J gene TRBJ2-5; tentatively, D is TRBD2 (6 bases). CDR1 is MGHRA, CDR2 YSYEKL, per germline. This CDR3 has 17 amino acids. Trimming stripped 0 bases from V and 5 bases from J, with 19 bases between. CDR3 bases: TGCGCCAGCAGCCAAGAGACGGGCGGGGAAATGTTTGAGACCCAGTACTTC. Translated, it gives CASSQETGGEMFETQYF.

The chain is built from TRBV5-6 and TRBJ2-2, with 7 nucleotides matching TRBD1. Germline V lookup: CDR1 SGHDT, CDR2 YYEEEE. The V segment lost 4 bases and the J segment 4 bases; nucleotides outside the gene matches: 7. The length of the CDR3 is 15 residues. The CDR3 sequence is CASSPTGSVTGELFF. The CDR3 DNA is TGTGCCAGCAGCCCGACAGGGTCGGTCACCGGGGAGCTGTTTTTT.

The chain joins TRBV27 to TRBJ2-7, with TRBD1 identical over 9 bases. J was trimmed by 5 bases and V by 4 bases; bases with no gene match: 6. Germline loops: CDR1 MNHEY, CDR2 SMNVEV (reference sequence). The CDR3 runs 14 residues. CDR3 in DNA: TGTGCCAGCAGTTCCGGGACAGGGAAGGACGAGCAGTACTTC. Translation: CASSSGTGKDEQYF.

The rearrangement joins TRBV19 to TRBJ1-5, with unresolved D. The CDR3 length is 15 residues. CDR1 is LNHDA, CDR2 SQIVND, per germline (reference sequence). V shed 3 bases and J shed 1 base, with 10 bases lying between them. The CDR3 loop is CASSMDPMSNQPQHF. The DNA of the CDR3 is TGTGCCAGTAGTATGGACCCAATGAGCAATCAGCCCCAGCATTTT.

The V call is TRBV9, the J call TRBJ1-1; D not certain. V was cut by 3 bases and J by 4 bases, with 13 bases left in between. CDR1 is SGDLS, CDR2 YYNGEE, per germline. The CDR3 spans 14 residues. The CDR3, as DNA: TGTGCCAGCAGCGCCGGTCGCGATGGCACTGAAGCTTTCTTT. It is translated as CASSAGRDGTEAFF.

The chain carries TRBV25-1 and TRBJ1-2; D might be TRBD1 (6 bases). The CDR3 runs to 14 residues. In germline, CDR1 is MGHDK, CDR2 SYGVNS. The germline V and J ends were trimmed by 3 bases and 4 bases, with 12 bases remaining between them. In DNA form, the CDR3 reads TGTGCCAGCAGTGAGTGGGGGCCACCCTATGGCTACACCTTC. It encodes CASSEWGPPYGYTF.

The V call is TRBV4-3, the J call TRBJ2-1; D is ambiguous. This CDR3 has 13 amino acids. V was shortened by 0 bases and J by 4 bases, with 4 bases between the two germline ends. CDR1 is LGHNA, CDR2 YSLEER, per germline. The CDR3 nucleotides are TGCGCCAGCAGCCAAGAAGAGTACAATGAGCAGTTCTTC. Its protein is CASSQEEYNEQFF.

The chain joins TRBV5-4 to TRBJ2-5; D is uncertain. Germline CDR1 SGHNT, CDR2 YYREEE (reference sequence). There are 13 residues in the CDR3. V shed 4 bases and J shed 5 bases, with 12 bases lying between them. The CDR3 DNA reads as TGTGCCAGCAGCGTACCGCCCGGGGAGACCCAGTACTTC. It is translated as CASSVPPGETQYF.

The chain has TRBV7-9 and TRBJ1-2; the D gene is possibly TRBD1 (6 bases). Germline CDR1 and CDR2: SEHNR and FQNEAQ (reference sequence). V dropped 5 bases and J dropped 4 bases, with 11 bases sitting between them. The CDR3 consists of 13 residues. The CDR3: CASSMDSSYGYTF. CDR3 coding DNA: TGTGCCAGCAGCATGGACAGTTCCTATGGCTACACCTTC. Variable domain in full (rest from reference TRBV7-9 and TRBJ1-2): DTGVSQNPRHKITKRGQNVTFRCDPISEHNRLYWYRQTLGQGPEFLTYFQNEAQLEKSRLLSDRFSAERPKGSFSTLEIQRTEQGDSAMYLCASSMDSSYGYTFGSGTRLTVV.

This clone was detected only a few times. This chain uses TRBV7-9 with TRBJ1-3, with D unclear. The germline V gene encodes CDR1 SEHNR and CDR2 FQNEAQ (reference sequence). This CDR3 is 16 amino acids long. The germline V and J ends were trimmed by 0 bases and 1 base, with 10 bases remaining between them. As DNA, the CDR3 is TGTGCCAGCAGCTTAGCCATCGCCGCGTCTGGAAACACCATATATTTT. Translation: CASSLAIAASGNTIYF. The complete variable domain, with remaining parts taken from reference TRBV7-9 and TRBJ1-3, reads DTGVSQNPRHKITKRGQNVTFRCDPISEHNRLYWYRQTLGQGPEFLTYFQNEAQLEKSRLLSDRFSAERPKGSFSTLEIQRTEQGDSAMYLCASSLAIAASGNTIYFGEGSWLTVV.

The genes are TRBV6-1 and TRBJ1-5; no reliable D call. The CDR3 is made up of 15 amino acids. V was shortened by 1 base and J by 4 bases, with 11 bases between the two germline ends. Germline V gene sequence: CDR1 MNHNS, CDR2 SASEGT. The CDR3 protein is CASSEGGSLNQPQHF. As DNA, the CDR3 is TGTGCCAGCAGTGAAGGCGGCAGCCTAAATCAGCCCCAGCATTTT.

The chain employs TRBV3-1 (or the pseudogene TRBV3-2) and TRBJ2-1; the match to TRBD2 covers 9 bases. The V and J ends lost 3 bases and 4 bases, in that order; junction bases with no gene match: 4. There are 15 residues in the CDR3. Germline V CDR1 and CDR2: LGHDT, YNNKEL (reference sequence). Here the CDR3 DNA reads TGTGCCAGCAGCCATAGCGGGGGCGCTTACAATGAGCAGTTCTTC. It translates to CASSHSGGAYNEQFF.

V gene TRBV27 combines with J gene TRBJ2-3; 7 bases fit TRBD2. The CDR3 runs 14 residues. Germline CDR1 and CDR2: MNHEY and SMNVEV (reference sequence). V shed 5 bases and J 5 bases; nucleotides not matched to a gene: 7. CDR3 sequence: CASSPSGEGDTQYF. CDR3 nucleotide sequence: TGTGCCAGCAGTCCAAGCGGGGAAGGAGATACGCAGTATTTT.

This rearrangement joins TRBV9 to TRBJ2-3; 9 bases align to TRBD2. The CDR3 runs 15 residues. The germline CDR1 and CDR2 sequences are SGDLS and YYNGEE. Trimming took 0 bases from V and 3 from J; bases not matched to a gene: 2. The CDR3 spells CASSVGGGATDTQYF. CDR3 coding DNA: TGTGCCAGCAGCGTAGGCGGGGGGGCGACAGATACGCAGTATTTT.

The rearrangement uses TRBV7-2 and TRBJ2-7; D possibly uses TRBD1 or TRBD2 (5 bases each). Germline V gene sequence: CDR1 SGHTA, CDR2 FQGNSA. Trimming took 5 bases from V and 1 from J, leaving 12 bases between them. The CDR3 totals 14 residues. DNA for the CDR3: TGTGCCAGCAGCCCCTGGGGGATGTCCTACGAGCAGTACTTC. Translation: CASSPWGMSYEQYF.

The gene calls are TRBV7-9 and TRBJ1-6, with 8 positions matching TRBD1. Germline V gene lookup returns CDR1 SEHNR and CDR2 FQNEAQ (reference sequence). V was clipped by 4 bases and J by 10 bases; unmatched bases: 9. This CDR3 comprises 15 residues. Here the CDR3 reads CASSSIQGGKSPLHF. The CDR3 coding sequence is TGTGCCAGCAGCTCTATACAGGGGGGAAAATCACCCCTCCACTTT.